This passage covers 5 T cell receptor beta chains from one sample sequenced in a study of cytomegalovirus exposure and HLA in healthy donors. The PCR made use of 60 Vbeta and 13 Jbeta primers. The assay was immunoSEQ multiplex PCR, and TCRdb's table has in-frame clones only and misses some. This table holds roughly 200,000 clones, about 80% found once. The specimen was PBMCs. The receptors were gathered from a boy aged 5-17 years in good health and CMV-seronegative.

CDR3 sequence reads: CASSTRHRGYTF. As DNA, the CDR3 is TGTGCCAGCAGCACCCGACACCGAGGCTACACCTTC. The V call is TRBV9, the J call TRBJ1-2; D is unclear. The V gene lost 4 bases and the J gene lost 8 bases, with 12 bases spanning the gap. The CDR3 is 12 amino acids. CDR1 SGDLS and CDR2 YYNGEE come from the germline V gene.

CDR3 in DNA: TGTGCCAGCAGGGCCAAAGGGACAGGGAGCAATCAGCCCCAGCATTTT. Residues: CASRAKGTGSNQPQHF. V is TRBV27 and J is TRBJ1-5; 9 bases fit TRBD1. V shed 6 bases, J shed 1 base, and the junction held 7 bases outside the gene matches. The CDR3 totals 16 residues. Germline lookup yields CDR1 MNHEY and CDR2 SMNVEV (reference sequence).

This clone was seen once. V is TRBV10-3 and J is TRBJ1-3; D remains unclear. Germline V CDR1 and CDR2: ENHRY, SYGVKD. This CDR3 spans 14 amino acids. The germline V and J ends were trimmed by 10 bases and 4 bases, with 17 bases remaining between them. CDR3 DNA sequence: TGTGCCACCACCCCGTTAACGGAGGGAAACACCATATATTTT. Amino acids: CATTPLTEGNTIYF.

V gene TRBV6-5 combines with J gene TRBJ1-2, with D possibly matching TRBD1 (6 bases). The V gene's germline CDR1 is MNHEY and CDR2 SVGAGI. The CDR3 sequence is 15 residues long. Trimming removed 10 bases at V and 5 bases at J, with 23 bases between. The DNA for the CDR3 is TGTGCCACCCTGCTTAGATTTCAGGGGAGATATGGCTACACCTTC. Translated, it gives CATLLRFQGRYGYTF.

The chain joins TRBV7-8 to TRBJ1-1; no reliable D call. Trimming shortened V by 2 bases and J by 9 bases, and 19 bases separated the two germline ends. CDR1 is SGHVS and CDR2 is FQNEAQ in the germline V gene. CDR3 size: 15 residues. CDR3 amino acids: CASSLLLSLTAQAFF. DNA for the CDR3: TGTGCCAGCAGCTTATTATTATCCCTCACAGCCCAAGCTTTCTTT. Complete variable domain (other parts from reference TRBV7-8 and TRBJ1-1): GAGVSQSPRYKVAKRGQDVALRCDPISGHVSLFWYQQALGQGPEFLTYFQNEAQLDKSGLPSDRFFAERPEGSVSTLKIQRTQQEDSAVYLCASSLLLSLTAQAFFGQGTRLTVV.